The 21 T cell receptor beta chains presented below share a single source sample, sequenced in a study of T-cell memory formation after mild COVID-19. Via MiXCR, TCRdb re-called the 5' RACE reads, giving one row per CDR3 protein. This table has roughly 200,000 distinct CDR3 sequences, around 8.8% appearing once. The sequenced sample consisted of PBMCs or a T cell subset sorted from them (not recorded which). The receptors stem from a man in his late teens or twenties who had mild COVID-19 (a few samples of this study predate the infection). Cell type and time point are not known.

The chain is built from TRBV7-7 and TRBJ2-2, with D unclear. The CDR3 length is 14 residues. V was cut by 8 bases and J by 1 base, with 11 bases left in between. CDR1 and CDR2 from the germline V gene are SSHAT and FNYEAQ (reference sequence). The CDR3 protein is CASARIRNTGELFF. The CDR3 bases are TGTGCCAGCGCTCGGATCCGGAACACCGGGGAGCTGTTTTTT.

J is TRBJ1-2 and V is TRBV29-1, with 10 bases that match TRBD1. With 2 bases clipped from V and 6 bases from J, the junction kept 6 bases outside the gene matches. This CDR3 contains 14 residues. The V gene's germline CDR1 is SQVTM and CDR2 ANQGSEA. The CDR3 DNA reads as TGCAGCGTTGAAAAGACAGGGGGCGGCAATGGCTACACCTTC. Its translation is CSVEKTGGGNGYTF.

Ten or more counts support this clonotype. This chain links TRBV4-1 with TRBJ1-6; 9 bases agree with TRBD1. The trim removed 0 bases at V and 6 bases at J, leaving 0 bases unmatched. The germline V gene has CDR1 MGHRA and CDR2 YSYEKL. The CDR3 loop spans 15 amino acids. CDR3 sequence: CASSQEGQGNSPLHF. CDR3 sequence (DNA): TGCGCCAGCAGCCAAGAGGGACAGGGTAATTCACCCCTCCACTTT.

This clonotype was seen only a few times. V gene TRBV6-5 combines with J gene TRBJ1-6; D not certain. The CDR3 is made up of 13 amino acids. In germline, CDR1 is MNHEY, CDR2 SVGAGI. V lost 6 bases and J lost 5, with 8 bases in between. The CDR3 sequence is CASRVRNNSPLHF. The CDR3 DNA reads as TGTGCCAGCAGAGTCCGAAATAATTCACCCCTCCACTTT.

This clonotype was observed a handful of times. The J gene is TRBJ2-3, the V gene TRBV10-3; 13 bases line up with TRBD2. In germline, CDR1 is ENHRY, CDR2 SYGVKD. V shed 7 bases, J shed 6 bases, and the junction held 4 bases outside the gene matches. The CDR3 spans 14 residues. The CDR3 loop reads CAIMTSGGPDTQYF. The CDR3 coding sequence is TGTGCCATCATGACTAGCGGGGGGCCTGATACGCAGTATTTT.

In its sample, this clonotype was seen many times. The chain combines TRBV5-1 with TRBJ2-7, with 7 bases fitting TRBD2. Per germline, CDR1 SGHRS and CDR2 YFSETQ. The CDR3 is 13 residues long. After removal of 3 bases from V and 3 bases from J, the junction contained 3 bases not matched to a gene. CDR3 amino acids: CASSWEGNYEQYF. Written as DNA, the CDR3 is TGCGCCAGCAGCTGGGAGGGCAACTACGAGCAGTACTTC. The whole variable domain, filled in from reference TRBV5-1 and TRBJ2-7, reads KAGVTQTPRYLIKTRGQQVTLSCSPISGHRSVSWYQQTPGQGLQFLFEYFSETQRNKGNFPGRFSGRQFSNSRSEMNVSTLELGDSALYLCASSWEGNYEQYFGPGTRLTVT.

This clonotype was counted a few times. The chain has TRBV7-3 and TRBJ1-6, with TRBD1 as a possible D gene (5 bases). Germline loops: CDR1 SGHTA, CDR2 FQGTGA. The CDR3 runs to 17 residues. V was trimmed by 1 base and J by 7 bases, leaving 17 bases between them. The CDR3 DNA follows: TGTGCCAGCAGCTTAAGTGGGGGAGCAGGGAGGAATTCACCCCTCCACTTT. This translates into CASSLSGGAGRNSPLHF.

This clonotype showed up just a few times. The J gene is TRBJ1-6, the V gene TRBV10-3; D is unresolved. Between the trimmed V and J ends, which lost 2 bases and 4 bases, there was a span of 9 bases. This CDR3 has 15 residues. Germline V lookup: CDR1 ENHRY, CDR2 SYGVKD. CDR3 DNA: TGTGCCATCAGTGAGGAGTACCCTTATAATTCACCCCTCCACTTT. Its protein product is CAISEEYPYNSPLHF.

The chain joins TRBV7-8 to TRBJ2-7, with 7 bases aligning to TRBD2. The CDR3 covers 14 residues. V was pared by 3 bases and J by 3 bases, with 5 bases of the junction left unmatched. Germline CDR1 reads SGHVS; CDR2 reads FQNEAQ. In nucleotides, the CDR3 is TGTGCCAGCAGCTTTGGCGGGGGAGGCTACGAGCAGTACTTC. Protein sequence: CASSFGGGGYEQYF.

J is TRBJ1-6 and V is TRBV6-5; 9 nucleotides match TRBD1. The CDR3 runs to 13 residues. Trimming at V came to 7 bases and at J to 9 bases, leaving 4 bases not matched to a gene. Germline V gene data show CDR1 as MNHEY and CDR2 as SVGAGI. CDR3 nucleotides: TGTGCCAGCACCCAGGACAGGGGTTCACCCCTCCACTTT. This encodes CASTQDRGSPLHF.

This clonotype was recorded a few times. The CDR3 DNA follows: TGTGCCAGCAGCTTAGTAGGCAGGGACTGGGAGACCCAGTACTTC. It yields the protein CASSLVGRDWETQYF. J is TRBJ2-5 and V is TRBV7-2; tentative D call: TRBD2 (6 bases). The germline V and J ends were trimmed by 1 base and 5 bases, with 14 bases remaining between them. The CDR3 runs 15 residues. Per the germline V gene, CDR1 is SGHTA and CDR2 is FQGNSA.

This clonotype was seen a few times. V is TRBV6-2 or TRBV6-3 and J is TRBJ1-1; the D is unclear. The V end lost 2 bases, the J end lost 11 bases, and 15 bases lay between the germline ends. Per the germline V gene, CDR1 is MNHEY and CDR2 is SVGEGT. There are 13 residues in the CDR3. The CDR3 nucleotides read TGTGCCAGCAGTTACGGAGTTCCCGAGGTGGCTTTCTTT. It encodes CASSYGVPEVAFF.

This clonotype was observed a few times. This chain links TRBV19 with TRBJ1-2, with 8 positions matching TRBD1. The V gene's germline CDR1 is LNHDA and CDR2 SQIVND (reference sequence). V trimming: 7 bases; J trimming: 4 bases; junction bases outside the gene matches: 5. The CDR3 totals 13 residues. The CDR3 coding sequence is TGTGCCAGTACCCCGGACAGGGCCTATGGCTACACCTTC. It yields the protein CASTPDRAYGYTF.

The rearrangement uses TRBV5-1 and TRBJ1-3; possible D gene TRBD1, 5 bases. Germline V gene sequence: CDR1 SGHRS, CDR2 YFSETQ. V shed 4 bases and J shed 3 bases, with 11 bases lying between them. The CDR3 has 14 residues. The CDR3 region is CASSPGTLGNTIYF. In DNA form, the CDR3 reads TGCGCCAGCAGCCCCGGGACTCTTGGAAACACCATATATTTT.

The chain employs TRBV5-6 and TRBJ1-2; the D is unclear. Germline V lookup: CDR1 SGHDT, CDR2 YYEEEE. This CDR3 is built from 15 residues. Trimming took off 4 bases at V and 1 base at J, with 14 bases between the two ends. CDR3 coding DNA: TGTGCCAGCAGCCTGGCGGGAGTTAATAACTATGGCTACACCTTC. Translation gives CASSLAGVNNYGYTF.

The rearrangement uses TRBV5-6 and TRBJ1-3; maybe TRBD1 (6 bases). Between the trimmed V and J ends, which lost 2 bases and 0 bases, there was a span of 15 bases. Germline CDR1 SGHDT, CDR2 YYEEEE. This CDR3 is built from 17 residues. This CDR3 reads CASSFYDRYYSGNTIYF. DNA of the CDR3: TGTGCCAGCAGCTTTTACGACAGGTACTACTCTGGAAACACCATATATTTT.

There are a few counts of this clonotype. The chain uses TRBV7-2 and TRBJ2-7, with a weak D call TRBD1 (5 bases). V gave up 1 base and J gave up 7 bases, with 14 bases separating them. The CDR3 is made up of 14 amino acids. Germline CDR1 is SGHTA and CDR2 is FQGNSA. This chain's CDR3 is CASSLGQGVGEQYF. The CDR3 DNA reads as TGTGCCAGCAGCTTAGGTCAGGGTGTGGGAGAGCAGTACTTC. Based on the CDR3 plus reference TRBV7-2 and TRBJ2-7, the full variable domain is GAGVSQSPSNKVTEKGKDVELRCDPISGHTALYWYRQSLGQGLEFLIYFQGNSAPDKSGLPSDRFSAERTGGSVSTLTIQRTQQEDSAVYLCASSLGQGVGEQYFGPGTRLTVT.

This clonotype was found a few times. As DNA, the CDR3 is TGTGCCAGCAGTTCAGGCCGCTTCGGAAATTCACCCCTCCACTTT. Residues: CASSSGRFGNSPLHF. The rearrangement uses TRBV12-3 or TRBV12-4 and TRBJ1-6; D call uncertain. The CDR3 is 15 residues long. Trimming took off 4 bases at V and 7 bases at J, with 14 bases between the two ends.

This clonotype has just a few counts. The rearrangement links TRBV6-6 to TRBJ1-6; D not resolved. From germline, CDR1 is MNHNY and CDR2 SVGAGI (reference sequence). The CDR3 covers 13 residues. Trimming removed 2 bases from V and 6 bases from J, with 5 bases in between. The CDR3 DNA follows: TGTGCCAGCAGTTACGGATCTAATTCACCCCTCCACTTT. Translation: CASSYGSNSPLHF.

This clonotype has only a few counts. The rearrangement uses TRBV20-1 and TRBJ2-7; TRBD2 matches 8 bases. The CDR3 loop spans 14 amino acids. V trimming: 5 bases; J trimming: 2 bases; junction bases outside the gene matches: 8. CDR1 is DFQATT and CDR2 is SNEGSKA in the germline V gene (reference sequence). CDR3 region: CSAPLAGGAYEQYF. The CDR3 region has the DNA TGCAGTGCTCCCCTAGCCGGGGGGGCCTACGAGCAGTACTTC.

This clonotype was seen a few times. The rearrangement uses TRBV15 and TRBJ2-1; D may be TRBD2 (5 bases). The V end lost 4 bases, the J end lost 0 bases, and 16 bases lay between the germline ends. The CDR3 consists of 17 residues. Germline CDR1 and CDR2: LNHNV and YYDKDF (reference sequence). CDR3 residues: CATSIPPGYGSYNEQFF. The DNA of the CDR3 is TGTGCCACCAGCATCCCTCCGGGATACGGCTCCTACAATGAGCAGTTCTTC.